This T cell receptor (beta chain) comes out of a study of T-cell reconstitution after alpha-beta-depleted transplantation in children (dated by TCRdb to 2016 to 2017). At the level of the whole study: T-cell immune reconstitution after TCRalphabeta/CD19-depleted allogeneic hematopoietic cell transplantation in children was quantitatively tracked in the study by means of TCR repertoire profiling.

This clonotype has just one count. This receptor's antigen is unknown. No per-base quality is available; no much larger clone lies one base away. The library was made by PCR. The instrument was an Illumina HiSeq 2500. To normalize quantification of the TCRbeta repertoire, the TCR libraries were built with molecular barcoding that relied on unique molecular identifiers. The public reads were run again by TCRdb, first through fastp at Q25 and then through MiXCR, and only productive beta chains were kept. When rows share a CDR3 protein, they turn into one entry using the most common DNA and genes. This sample gives about 500,000 distinct CDR3 sequences in total; approximately 30% of them show up just once. The ten most abundant clones make up more than 2% of the sample. From the germline V gene, CDR1 is LGHNA and CDR2 is YNFKEQ. The germline V and J ends show losses of 4 bases and 3 bases respectively, and no gene match explains 9 bases of the junction. The CDR3 contains 17 residues, cysteine and phenylalanine counted. Only the CDR3 portion is preserved as DNA: 51 bases, with reading frame beginning at the first base.

The sequences come from PBMCs from the stem cell graft donor, collected from the stem cell graft. This receptor was taken from a human donor who donated a stem cell graft to a child with aplastic anemia. The sequence is built from TRBV4-2 and TRBJ2-2; a stretch of 9 junction bases matches TRBD2. The CDR3: CASSPPWGGRDTGELFF. At the DNA level, the sequence is TGTGCCAGCAGCCCTCCTTGGGGCGGGAGGGACACCGGGGAGCTGTTTTTT.